Below are 21 T cell receptor beta chains sequenced from a single sample in a study of identifying expanded T cells in peripheral blood. The protocol was immunoSEQ multiplex PCR, while the TCRdb copy is restricted to in-frame clones and leaves out a portion. The table records roughly 86,000 clones, approximately 84% of them present only once. The sequenced sample was blood. All receptors come from a person aged 18-69 years in good health.

This clone appeared once. V is TRBV19 and J is TRBJ2-1, with D perhaps matching TRBD1 or TRBD2 (5 bases each). Germline V gene data show CDR1 as LNHDA and CDR2 as SQIVND (reference sequence). CDR3 length: 16 amino acids. The V end lost 5 bases, the J end lost 2 bases, and 16 bases lay between the germline ends. CDR3 coding DNA: TGTGCCAGTAGTCAAGAGGCCGGGACGGCCTACAATGAGCAGTTCTTC. Protein product: CASSQEAGTAYNEQFF.

The chain joins TRBV18 to TRBJ1-5; 7 bases align to TRBD1. The CDR3 is 17 residues long. Unmatched junction bases numbered 11, after V lost 2 bases and J lost 4 bases. Per the germline V gene, CDR1 is KGHSH and CDR2 is LQKENI. CDR3 sequence (DNA): TGTGCCAGCTCACCAGACGCAGCCGGGACAGTTAATCAGCCCCAGCATTTT. Translating it yields CASSPDAAGTVNQPQHF. The complete variable domain, with remaining parts taken from reference TRBV18 and TRBJ1-5, reads NAGVMQNPRHLVRRRGQEARLRCSPMKGHSHVYWYRQLPEEGLKFMVYLQKENIIDESGMPKERFSAEFPKEGPSILRIQQVVRGDSAAYFCASSPDAAGTVNQPQHFGDGTRLSIL.

The chain employs TRBV2 and TRBJ1-1; a weak D match, TRBD1 (6 bases). The CDR3 consists of 13 residues. Trimming pared 4 bases from V and 9 bases from J, leaving 15 bases between. Germline V gene data show CDR1 as SNHLY and CDR2 as FYNNEI. CDR3 sequence (DNA): TGTGCCAGCAGTGGATCTTCGCGGGGGCAAGCTTTCTTT. Encoded protein: CASSGSSRGQAFF. Combining the CDR3 with reference TRBV2 and TRBJ1-1 gives the whole variable domain EPEVTQTPSHQVTQMGQEVILRCVPISNHLYFYWYRQILGQKVEFLVSFYNNEISEKSEIFDDQFSVERPDGSNFTLKIRSTKLEDSAMYFCASSGSSRGQAFFGQGTRLTVV.

CDR3: CASSRQGTAEAFF. The CDR3 nucleotides read TGTGCCAGTAGCCGACAGGGGACCGCTGAAGCTTTCTTT. V usage is TRBV19 and J usage is TRBJ1-1; the match to TRBD1 covers 8 bases. V lost 6 bases and J lost 6; bases outside the gene matches: 6. Germline assignment: CDR1 LNHDA and CDR2 SQIVND (reference sequence). The CDR3 is made up of 13 amino acids.

The chain uses TRBV7-2 and TRBJ1-3; possible D gene TRBD1, 6 bases. Germline loops: CDR1 SGHTA, CDR2 FQGNSA. V was pared by 5 bases and J by 10 bases, with 9 bases between. The CDR3 extends over 11 amino acids. This CDR3 is CASSLGGTIYF. The DNA of the CDR3 is TGTGCCAGCAGCCTAGGGGGGACCATATATTTT.

The chain recombines TRBV6-5 with TRBJ2-3, with no clear D. CDR3 length: 13 amino acids. Trimming removed 5 bases at V and 8 bases at J, with 14 bases between. CDR1 is MNHEY, CDR2 SVGAGI, per germline. The DNA for the CDR3 is TGTGCCAGCAGTCCCGACGTTGCTGGTACGCAGTATTTT. Translated, it gives CASSPDVAGTQYF.

This clone was observed once. The V gene is TRBV19, the J gene TRBJ2-7; weak D call: TRBD2 (6 bases). Germline loops: CDR1 LNHDA, CDR2 SQIVND (reference sequence). V was pared by 3 bases and J by 5 bases, with 20 bases between. This CDR3 has 16 residues. The CDR3 DNA reads TGTGCCAGTAGTATTTACGGTTTCGGGGGATTGGACGAGCAGTACTTC. Translating it yields CASSIYGFGGLDEQYF.

Here the CDR3 reads CASTATAQGLEQYF. The CDR3 DNA reads as TGTGCCAGCACAGCGACAGCCCAAGGCCTCGAGCAGTACTTC. The rearrangement links TRBV6-6 to TRBJ2-7, with D perhaps matching TRBD1 (5 bases). The CDR3 is made up of 14 amino acids. Trimming removed 7 bases from V and 6 bases from J, with 19 bases in between. From germline, CDR1 is MNHNY and CDR2 SVGAGI (reference sequence).

This clone was seen just once. The chain combines TRBV7-2 with TRBJ2-1; 8 bases line up with TRBD2. The CDR3 totals 16 residues. CDR1 and CDR2 (germline): SGHTA, FQGNSA. The V and J ends lost 5 bases and 4 bases, in that order; junction bases with no gene match: 10. CDR3 sequence: CASSRLAGLPYNEQFF. The CDR3 bases are TGTGCCAGCAGCCGTTTAGCGGGGCTCCCTTACAATGAGCAGTTCTTC.

Comments on this clone: One end of the junction varies from germline; a read error may be responsible. V usage is TRBV7-2 and J usage is TRBJ2-1; D unclear. In germline, CDR1 is SGHTA, CDR2 FQGNSA. The CDR3 length is 11 residues. The CDR3 DNA is TGTGCCAGCAGCTCCTTCAATGAGCAGTTCTTC. This translates into CASSSFNEQFF. Full variable domain (remainder filled in from reference TRBV7-2 and TRBJ2-1): GAGVSQSPSNKVTEKGKDVELRCDPISGHTALYWYRQSLGQGLEFLIYFQGNSAPDKSGLPSDRFSAERTGGSVSTLTIQRTQQEDSAVYLCASSSFNEQFFGPGTRLTVL.

This clone was recorded a few times. This chain connects TRBV4-3 to TRBJ2-2; D uncertain. The germline gives CDR1 LGHNA, CDR2 YSLEER. The germline V and J ends were trimmed by 0 bases and 1 base, with 3 bases remaining between them. This CDR3 comprises 14 residues. DNA of the CDR3: TGCGCCAGCAGCCAAGATCGGAACACCGGGGAGCTGTTTTTT. This gives the protein CASSQDRNTGELFF.

The chain is built from TRBV19 and TRBJ2-3; D tentatively reads TRBD1 or TRBD2 (5 bases each). Trimming pared 6 bases from V and 2 bases from J, leaving 15 bases between. In germline, CDR1 is LNHDA, CDR2 SQIVND (reference sequence). This CDR3 is 15 amino acids long. The CDR3 here is CASSLRGAPTDTQYF. The CDR3 DNA reads TGTGCCAGTAGCCTCCGGGGCGCTCCCACAGATACGCAGTATTTT. Full variable domain (rest looked up from reference TRBV19 and TRBJ2-3): DGGITQSPKYLFRKEGQNVTLSCEQNLNHDAMYWYRQDPGQGLRLIYYSQIVNDFQKGDIAEGYSVSREKKESFPLTVTSAQKNPTAFYLCASSLRGAPTDTQYFGPGTRLTVL.

The V gene is TRBV18, the J gene TRBJ2-3; TRBD2 agrees at 14 bases. V gave up 1 base and J gave up 4 bases; unmatched junction bases: 1. This CDR3 is 16 amino acids long. Germline-derived CDR1 and CDR2 are KGHSH and LQKENI. CDR3 nucleotide sequence: TGTGCCAGCTCACCACGACTAGCGGGGGGGGCAGATACGCAGTATTTT. This codes for CASSPRLAGGADTQYF.

The rearrangement uses TRBV27 and TRBJ1-5; 8 bases fit TRBD1. CDR1 is MNHEY and CDR2 is SMNVEV in the germline V gene (reference sequence). The CDR3 runs to 15 residues. V shed 6 bases, J shed 11 bases, and the junction held 15 bases outside the gene matches. The CDR3 region has the DNA TGTGCCAGCAGAAGGACAGGGAGTGTACGATCAGCCCAGCATTTT. It specifies CASRRTGSVRSAQHF.

V and J are TRBV2 and TRBJ2-3, with TRBD2 matching over 9 bases. J was trimmed by 5 bases and V by 4 bases; bases with no gene match: 7. Per germline, CDR1 SNHLY and CDR2 FYNNEI. This CDR3 comprises 15 residues. The CDR3 loop reads CASSGRRGGVDTQYF. DNA of the CDR3: TGTGCCAGCAGTGGACGGCGGGGGGGCGTAGATACGCAGTATTTT.

The chain is built from TRBV7-3 and TRBJ1-2; D unclear. Trimming took off 6 bases at V and 4 bases at J, with 18 bases between the two ends. The CDR3 contains 15 residues. CDR1 is SGHTA, CDR2 FQGTGA, per germline. DNA of the CDR3: TGTGCCAGCAGTAGAGGAGGGAGTAGCTCCTATGGCTACACCTTC. This gives the protein CASSRGGSSSYGYTF.

The rearrangement links TRBV11-1 to TRBJ2-1; D unresolved. CDR3 size: 15 residues. V lost 5 bases, J lost 7 bases, and 18 bases lay in between. Germline V gives CDR1 SGHAT, CDR2 FQDESV (reference sequence). CDR3 amino acids: CASSHRSSLGNEQFF. CDR3 bases: TGTGCCAGCAGCCATCGGTCCTCCCTGGGTAATGAGCAGTTCTTC.

The chain joins TRBV6-1 to TRBJ1-6; possible D gene TRBD1, 5 bases. Looked up from germline, CDR1 is MNHNS and CDR2 is SASEGT. The CDR3 extends over 13 amino acids. CDR3 DNA sequence: TGTGCGGGACGCCTCGTAGGCAATTCACCCCTCCACTTT. Translated: CAGRLVGNSPLHF.

This chain links TRBV11-3 with TRBJ2-1, with 10 bases that match TRBD2. The V gene end was trimmed by 6 bases and the J gene end by 7 bases; junction bases not matched to a gene: 6. The CDR3 contains 14 residues. Germline CDR1 reads SGHNT; CDR2 reads YENEEA. CDR3 sequence reads: CASRERGGLNEQFF. The CDR3 nucleotides read TGTGCCAGCAGAGAGCGGGGGGGCTTGAATGAGCAGTTCTTC.

The chain recombines TRBV7-2 with TRBJ1-3; 8 nucleotides agree with TRBD1. The V segment lost 1 base and the J segment 4 bases; nucleotides outside the gene matches: 9. This CDR3 comprises 17 residues. Looked up from germline, CDR1 is SGHTA and CDR2 is FQGNSA. CDR3 nucleotide sequence: TGTGCCAGCAGCTTAGTTGCGGACAGGGCTTCCGGAAACACCATATATTTT. This gives the protein CASSLVADRASGNTIYF.

The rearrangement links TRBV18 to TRBJ1-3, with D unclear. CDR1 and CDR2 from the germline V gene are KGHSH and LQKENI. Trimming removed 6 bases at V and 7 bases at J, with 10 bases between. This CDR3 region has 12 residues. The CDR3 protein is CASSYPGNTIYF. CDR3 DNA: TGTGCCAGCTCCTACCCGGGTAACACCATATATTTT.